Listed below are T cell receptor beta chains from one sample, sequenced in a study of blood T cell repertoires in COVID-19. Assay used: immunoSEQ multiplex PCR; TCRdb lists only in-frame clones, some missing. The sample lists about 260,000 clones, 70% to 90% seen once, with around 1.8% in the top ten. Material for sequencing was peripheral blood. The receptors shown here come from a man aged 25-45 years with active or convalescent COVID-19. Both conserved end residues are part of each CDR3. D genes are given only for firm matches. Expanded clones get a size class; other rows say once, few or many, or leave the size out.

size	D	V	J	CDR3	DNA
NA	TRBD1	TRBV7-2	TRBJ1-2	CASSRQGNGGYTF	TGTGCCAGCAGCCGACAGGGCAACGGTGGCTACACCTTC
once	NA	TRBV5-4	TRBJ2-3	CASSSTRTDTQYF	TGTGCCAGCAGTTCTACTAGAACAGATACGCAGTATTTT
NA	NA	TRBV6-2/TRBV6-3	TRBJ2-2	CASSYPGLGTGELFF	TGTGCCAGCAGTTACCCTGGACTGGGAACCGGGGAGCTGTTTTTT
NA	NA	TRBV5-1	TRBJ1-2	CASSLERSRTYTF	TGCGCCAGCAGCTTGGAGAGATCACGTACCTACACCTTC
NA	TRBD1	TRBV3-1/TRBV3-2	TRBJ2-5	CASSFRTGGVLGQETQYF	TGTGCCAGCAGCTTTCGGACAGGGGGCGTGTTGGGGCAAGAGACCCAGTACTTC
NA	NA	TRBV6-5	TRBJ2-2	CASRDGELFF	TGTGCCAGTCGGGACGGGGAGCTGTTTTTT
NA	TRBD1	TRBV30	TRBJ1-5	CAWSGGTGGPNQPQHF	TGTGCCTGGAGCGGAGGGACAGGGGGTCCGAATCAGCCCCAGCATTTT
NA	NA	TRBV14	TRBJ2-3	CASSQDFGGTQYF	TGTGCCAGCAGCCAAGATTTCGGAGGTACGCAGTATTTT
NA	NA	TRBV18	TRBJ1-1	CASSPSGTSLNTEAFF	TGTGCCAGCTCACCCTCTGGGACTTCTCTGAACACTGAAGCTTTCTTT
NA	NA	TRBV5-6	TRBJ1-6	CASSLRQLDNSPLHF	TGTGCCAGCAGCTTACGACAGCTAGATAATTCACCCCTCCACTTT
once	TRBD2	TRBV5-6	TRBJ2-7	CASTAGVSGGSYEQYF	TGTGCCAGCACCGCTGGGGTATCGGGGGGGAGCTACGAGCAGTACTTC
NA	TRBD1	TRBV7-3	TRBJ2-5	CASSTTGFQETQYF	TGTGCCAGCAGCACGACAGGGTTTCAAGAGACCCAGTACTTC
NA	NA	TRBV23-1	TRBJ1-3	CASSPRMRRGNTIYF	TGCGCCAGCAGCCCCCGAATGAGGAGAGGAAACACCATATATTTT
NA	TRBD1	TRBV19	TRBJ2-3	CASSLTGWTQYF	TGTGCCAGTAGTCTGACAGGGTGGACGCAGTATTTT
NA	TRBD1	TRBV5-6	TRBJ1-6	CASSLGQGGTSSYNSPLHF	TGTGCCAGCAGCCTCGGACAGGGAGGGACGAGTTCCTATAATTCACCCCTCCACTTT
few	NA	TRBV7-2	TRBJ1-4	CASTRGGRTNEKLFF	TGTGCCAGCACCCGTGGGGGCAGGACTAATGAAAAACTGTTTTTT
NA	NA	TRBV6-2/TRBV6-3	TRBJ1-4	CASSPPGEAYEKLFF	TGTGCCAGCAGTCCCCCCGGGGAGGCCTATGAAAAACTGTTTTTT
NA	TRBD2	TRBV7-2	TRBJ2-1	CASSLSRGVGGNEQFF	TGTGCCAGCAGCTTAAGTCGGGGGGTCGGCGGGAATGAGCAGTTCTTC
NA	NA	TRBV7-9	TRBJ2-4	CASSPGMGGNIQYF	TGTGCCAGCAGCCCCGGGATGGGAGGAAACATTCAGTACTTC
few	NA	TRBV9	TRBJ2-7	CASSPLGEPYEQYF	TGTGCCAGCAGCCCCTTAGGGGAACCCTACGAGCAGTACTTC
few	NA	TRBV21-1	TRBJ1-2	CASSKVRLGGMNTYGYTF	TGTGCCAGCAGCAAAGTCCGGTTAGGGGGAATGAATACGTATGGCTACACCTTC
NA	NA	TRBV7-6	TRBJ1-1	CASSGRLPHTEAFF	TGTGCCAGCAGCGGCAGGCTTCCTCACACTGAAGCTTTCTTT
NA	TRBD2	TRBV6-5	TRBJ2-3	CASSTNSGDTDTQYF	TGTGCCAGCAGTACCAATAGCGGGGACACAGATACGCAGTATTTT
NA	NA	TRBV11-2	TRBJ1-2	CASSLDLGARGGYTF	TGTGCCAGCAGCTTAGATCTGGGGGCCCGGGGCGGCTACACCTTC
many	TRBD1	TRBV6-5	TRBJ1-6	CASSFFAGQNNSPLHF	TGTGCCAGCAGTTTTTTCGCGGGACAGAATAATTCACCCCTCCACTTT
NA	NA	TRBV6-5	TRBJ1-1	CASSRENTEAFF	TGTGCCAGCTCCAGGGAGAACACTGAAGCTTTCTTT
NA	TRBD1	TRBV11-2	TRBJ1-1	CASSLEGGLMNTEAFF	TGTGCCAGCAGCTTAGAAGGGGGCTTAATGAACACTGAAGCTTTCTTT
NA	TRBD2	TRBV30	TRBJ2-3	CAWSQAGGISDTQYF	TGTGCCTGGAGTCAGGCGGGGGGGATTTCAGATACGCAGTATTTT
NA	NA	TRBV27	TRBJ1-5	CASSPPGRAESVFLQHF	TGTGCCAGCAGTCCACCGGGAAGGGCCGAGTCGGTTTTTCTCCAGCATTTT
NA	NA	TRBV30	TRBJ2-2	CAWTIMSNTGELFF	TGTGCCTGGACTATTATGTCGAACACCGGGGAGCTGTTTTTT
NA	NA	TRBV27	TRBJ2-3	CASRSNRGGPMDTQYF	TGTGCCAGCAGATCGAATAGGGGGGGGCCGATGGATACGCAGTATTTT
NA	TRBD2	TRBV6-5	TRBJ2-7	CASGGGAGVEDEQYF	TGTGCCAGCGGGGGGGGAGCGGGGGTAGAGGACGAGCAGTACTTC
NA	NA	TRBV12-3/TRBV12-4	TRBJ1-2	CASSLTSGTGTF	TGTGCCAGCAGTTTAACGTCGGGTACGGGCACCTTC
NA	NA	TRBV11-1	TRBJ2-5	CASSSGYQETQYF	TGTGCCAGCAGCTCCGGTTACCAAGAGACCCAGTACTTC
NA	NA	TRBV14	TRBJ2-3	CASSPLYPGGWSTDTQYF	TGTGCCAGCAGCCCACTTTATCCGGGGGGCTGGTCCACAGATACGCAGTATTTT
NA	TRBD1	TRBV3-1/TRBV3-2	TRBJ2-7	CASQAGGSYEQYF	TGTGCCAGCCAGGCAGGGGGATCCTACGAGCAGTACTTC
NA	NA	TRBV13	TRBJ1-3	CASSQGFSGNTIYF	TGTGCCAGCAGCCAGGGGTTTTCTGGAAACACCATATATTTT
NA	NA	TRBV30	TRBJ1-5	CAWSSARVYQPQHF	TGTGCCTGGAGTTCGGCCAGGGTCTATCAGCCCCAGCATTTT
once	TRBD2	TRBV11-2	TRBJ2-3	CASSLVDGGRADTQYF	TGTGCCAGCAGCTTAGTAGACGGGGGGAGGGCAGATACGCAGTATTTT
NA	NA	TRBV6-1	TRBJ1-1	CASSERGGDDEAFF	TGTGCCAGCAGTGAACGTGGGGGCGATGATGAAGCTTTCTTT
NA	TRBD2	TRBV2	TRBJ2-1	CASSETLAGNEQFF	TGTGCCAGCAGTGAAACGCTAGCGGGGAATGAGCAGTTCTTC
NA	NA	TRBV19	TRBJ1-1	CASRKRMNTEAFF	TGTGCCAGTAGGAAGCGGATGAACACTGAAGCTTTCTTT
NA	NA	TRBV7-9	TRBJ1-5	CASSQGQINQPQHF	TGTGCCAGCAGCCAAGGACAGATCAATCAGCCCCAGCATTTT
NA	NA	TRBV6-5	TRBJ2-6	CASSLIGANVLTF	TGTGCCAGCAGCCTTATTGGGGCCAACGTCCTGACTTTC
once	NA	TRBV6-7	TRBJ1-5	CASDIHSNQPQHF	TGTGCCAGCGACATACATAGCAATCAGCCCCAGCATTTT
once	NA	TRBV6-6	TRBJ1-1	CASIDRFEAFF	TGTGCCAGCATCGACAGGTTTGAAGCTTTCTTT
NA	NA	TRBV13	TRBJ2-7	CASSLLHEQYF	TGTGCCAGCAGCTTACTTCACGAGCAGTACTTC
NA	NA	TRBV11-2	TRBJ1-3	CASSQSGNTIYF	TGTGCCAGCAGCCAGTCTGGAAACACCATATATTTT
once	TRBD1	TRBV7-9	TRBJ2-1	CASSSGTGGLNENEQFF	TGTGCCAGCAGCTCCGGGACAGGGGGCCTTAACGAGAATGAGCAGTTCTTC
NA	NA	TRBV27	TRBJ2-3	CASSWRDHTDTQYF	TGTGCCAGCAGTTGGCGGGATCACACAGATACGCAGTATTTT
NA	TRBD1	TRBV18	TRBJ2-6	CASSFLGQGAQGANVLTF	TGTGCCAGCTCATTCCTGGGACAGGGGGCGCAAGGGGCCAACGTCCTGACTTTC